The text below deals with one TCR beta chain. Germline loops: CDR1 MGHRA, CDR2 YSYEKL. The V end lost 1 base, the J end lost 4 bases, and 10 bases lay between the germline ends. The CDR3 length is 14 residues. The data derive from a study of OX40 agonist ivuxolimab in advanced cancers. Assay used: immunoSEQ multiplex PCR; TCRdb lists only in-frame clones, some missing. The repertoire holds tens of thousands of clones, with about 85% as singletons. The chain recombines TRBV4-1 with TRBJ1-2; D is undetermined. The sample was CD4+ or CD8+ T cells sorted from blood, taken in a trial of the OX40 agonist ivuxolimab. This TCR came from an adult with an advanced solid tumor such as melanoma, head and neck, liver or kidney cancer. CDR3 residues: CASSQGTIGYGYTF. The CDR3 DNA reads as TGCGCCAGCAGCCAAGGTACCATCGGCTATGGCTACACCTTC.